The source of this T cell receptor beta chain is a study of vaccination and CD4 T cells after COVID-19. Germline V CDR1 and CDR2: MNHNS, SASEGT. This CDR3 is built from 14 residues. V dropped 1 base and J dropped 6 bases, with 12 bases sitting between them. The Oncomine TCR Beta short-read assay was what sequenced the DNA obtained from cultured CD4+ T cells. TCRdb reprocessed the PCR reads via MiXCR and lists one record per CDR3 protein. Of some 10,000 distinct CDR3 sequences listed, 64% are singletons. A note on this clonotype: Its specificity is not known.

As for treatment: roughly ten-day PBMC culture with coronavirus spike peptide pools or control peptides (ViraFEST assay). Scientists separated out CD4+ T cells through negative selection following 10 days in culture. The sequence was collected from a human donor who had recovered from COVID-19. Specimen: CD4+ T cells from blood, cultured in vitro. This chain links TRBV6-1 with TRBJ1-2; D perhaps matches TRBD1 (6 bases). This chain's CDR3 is CASSEGAGADGYTF. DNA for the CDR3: TGTGCCAGCAGTGAAGGGGCAGGGGCAGATGGCTACACCTTC.